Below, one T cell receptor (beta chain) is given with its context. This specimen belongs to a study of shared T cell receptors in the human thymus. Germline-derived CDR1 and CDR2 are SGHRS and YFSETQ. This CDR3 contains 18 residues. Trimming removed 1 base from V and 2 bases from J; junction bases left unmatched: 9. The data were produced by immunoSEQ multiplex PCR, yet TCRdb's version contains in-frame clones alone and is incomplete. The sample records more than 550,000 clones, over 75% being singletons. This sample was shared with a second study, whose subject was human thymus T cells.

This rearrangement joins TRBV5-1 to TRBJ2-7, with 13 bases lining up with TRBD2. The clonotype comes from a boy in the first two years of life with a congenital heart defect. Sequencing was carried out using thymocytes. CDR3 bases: TGCGCCAGCAGCTTGACTAGCGGGAGGGTGGGAGAAGCCTACGAGCAGTACTTC. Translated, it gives CASSLTSGRVGEAYEQYF.